The next 6 T cell receptor beta chains were all read from a single sample in a study of blood T cells in healthy people across ages. The use of a sample-barcoded 5' primer and a J-beta primer mix characterized a second PCR of about 7 to 12 cycles. TCRdb reprocessed the 5' RACE reads with MiXCR, giving one entry per CDR3 protein. Of about 1.4 million distinct CDR3 sequences in the sample, 59% are singletons; the top ten hold over 6.5%. Material for sequencing was blood. The receptors shown here come from a man aged 18 to 29 in good health.

The chain recombines TRBV21-1 with TRBJ2-3; whether TRBD2, the table's D call, matches the DNA was not checked. TRBV21-1 is listed as a pseudogene. CDR3 size: 16 residues. The chain's CDR3 is CASSKGRARGSDTQYF. As DNA, the CDR3 is TGTGCCAGCAGCAAAGGGAGGGCTAGGGGGTCAGATACGCAGTATTTT.

Notes on this clonotype: Because the CDR3 is missing its conserved closing phenylalanine or tryptophan, this is likely a read error. The chain uses TRBV5-1 and TRBJ2-7, with TRBD2 identical over 10 bases. V gave up 0 bases and J gave up 2 bases; unmatched junction bases: 5. The length of the CDR3 is 16 residues. Germline V gene sequence: CDR1 SGHRS, CDR2 YFSETQ. CDR3: CASSLGLAGAAYEQYI. The CDR3 DNA reads as TGCGCCAGCAGCTTGGGTCTAGCGGGAGCGGCCTACGAGCAGTACATC.

This clonotype was picked up one time. Written as DNA, the CDR3 is TGCAGTGCTAGAGGTCCTTACTATGGCTACACCTTC. This translates into CSARGPYYGYTF. J is TRBJ1-2 and V is TRBV20-1; D is undetermined. In germline, CDR1 is DFQATT, CDR2 SNEGSKA (reference sequence). There are 12 residues in the CDR3. Deletions cut 1 base from V and 3 bases from J, with 6 bases between.

This clonotype has more than one count but fewer than ten. J is TRBJ2-3 and V is TRBV29-1, with D possibly being TRBD1 or TRBD2 (5 bases each). Trimming removed 7 bases at V and 1 base at J, with 12 bases between. Looked up from germline, CDR1 is SQVTM and CDR2 is ANQGSEA. This CDR3 comprises 13 residues. The CDR3 region has the DNA TGCAGCGCCCGACGGGGACGCACAGATACGCAGTATTTT. It encodes CSARRGRTDTQYF.

J is TRBJ1-2 and V is TRBV7-9; D ambiguous. The ends were cut back, 0 bases at V and 8 bases at J, with 13 bases in the middle. Germline values: CDR1 SEHNR, CDR2 FQNEAQ (reference sequence). The CDR3 runs 14 residues. The CDR3 DNA follows: TGTGCCAGCAGCTTAGCGGAAAGAGCAGAAGGCTACACCTTC. It encodes CASSLAERAEGYTF.

The V and J genes are TRBV7-9 and TRBJ2-1; 10 nucleotides align to TRBD1. V lost 2 bases, J lost 6 bases, and 7 bases stayed unmatched. The CDR3 has 16 amino acids. From germline, CDR1 is SEHNR and CDR2 FQNEAQ (reference sequence). The CDR3 DNA reads as TGTGCCAGCAGCTTATTCGGGACAGGGGCGCGCAATGAGCAGTTCTTC. Translation gives CASSLFGTGARNEQFF.